The present TCR beta chain was sequenced within a study of metastatic and nonmetastatic thyroid tumors. This clone has a count of ten or more. The entire patient cohort was treatment-naive prior to thyroid surgery. TCRdb re-called the PCR reads via MiXCR. Of tens of thousands of clones in the sample, under 15% were seen once. Sequenced sample: blood. The source is a female donor with papillary thyroid cancer or a benign thyroid nodule (not recorded which). Some clones in this sample may be carry-over from other donors' samples.

The CDR3, as DNA: TGCAGTGCTTTGATGGCGGGAGGAAAGTTTAGCCACGAGCAGTACTTC. Residues: CSALMAGGKFSHEQYF. The J gene is TRBJ2-7, the V gene TRBV20-1; 8 bases are a match to TRBD2. CDR1 and CDR2 (germline): DFQATT, SNEGSKA (reference sequence). V was clipped by 5 bases and J by 5 bases; unmatched bases: 17. The length of the CDR3 is 16 residues.